This TCR beta chain emerged from a study of kidney transplant recipient with SARS-CoV-2 infection (dated by TCRdb to the early 2020s). The instrument given in TCRdb is Illumina MiSeq. The peripheral T cell repertoire was profiled for human TCRbeta genes. The authors' pipeline ran thus. Beta-binomial modelling was applied to test for differential clonotype abundance so that variability over time was accounted for. Expanded clonotypes were screened against the ImmuneCODE reference database of SARS-CoV-2-associated TCRs and were mapped to viral genome regions. Additional repertoire analyses were carried out for TRBV gene usage, CDR3 length, CDR3 amino acid overlap between time points, clonotype abundance distributions and Jaccard similarity. The raw public reads went through TCRdb reprocessing: fastp at Q25, MiXCR clone calling, in-frame beta chains kept. Merged by CDR3 protein, the rows form single entries marked with the most common genes and DNA. These V and J calls are TCRdb output, not the study's own analysis. The sample table shows roughly 250,000 distinct CDR3 sequences, and more than 25% are seen once. 7% to 8% of the sample lies in the top ten.

This sample's time point label indicates: pre-pandemic baseline sample and day 111 after first positive SARS-CoV-2 test. Counted from cysteine to phenylalanine, this CDR3 has 17 amino acids. Only the CDR3 part of the read is kept: 51 bases, read in frame from the first base. V was cut back by 5 bases and J by 4 bases, leaving a gap of 23 bases between them. There are many counts of this clonotype. Its antigen remains unidentified. Per-nucleotide qualities are absent, and no much larger clonotype sits a single base away. This sequence originates from a young adult male patient who had COVID-19 and was a kidney transplant recipient. After a transplant, the donor of the graft may account for some T cells. The sequence joins TRBV23-1 to TRBJ1-2; no D segment can be confidently identified. TRBV23-1 is an ORF; its function is uncertain. Sequencing was performed on a blood sample, taken at baseline and on day 111 from a kidney transplant recipient. The DNA is TGCGCCAGCAGTGGTGTCCAGCTACGCAGAAAGACCTATGGCTACACCTTC. Its product reads: CASSGVQLRRKTYGYTF.